The present TCR beta chain was sequenced within a study of patients and donors after allogeneic stem cell transplantation. TCRdb independently ran MiXCR on the RT-PCR reads; one entry per CDR3 protein. Of around 170,000 distinct CDR3 sequences listed, 24% were seen once; the top ten hold roughly a quarter. The CDR3 is made up of 18 amino acids. V lost 3 bases, J lost 5 bases, and 17 bases stayed unmatched. CDR1 SEHNR and CDR2 FQNEAQ come from the germline V gene (reference sequence). The sequencing sample was made of blood, either unsorted or a sorted T cell fraction (not recorded which). This chain links TRBV7-9 with TRBJ1-1; the match to TRBD1 covers 8 bases. The TCR was taken from a human donor who was either an allogeneic HSCT recipient or a stem cell or donor lymphocyte infusion donor (not recorded which). It is not recorded whose cells these are; they may come from a transplant donor. CDR3 DNA: TGTGCCAGCAGCTTGCCCAGGGGGCCAGTAAAGTCGGGGACTGAAGCTTTCTTT. Amino acid sequence: CASSLPRGPVKSGTEAFF.